This T cell receptor beta chain came from a study of T cells in women clearing cervical HPV infection. The study, taken as a whole, reports: Repertoire richness, not evenness, was significantly elevated in CIN3+ cases versus controls.

Clones were sequenced by immunoSEQ multiplex PCR, and TCRdb holds only the in-frame ones, with some missing. This sample's clone table lists 25,000 to 35,000 clones. About this clone: The antigen remains undetermined. The read ends 3 residues before the CDR3 terminus; that terminus is restored from the germline J gene.

The CDR3 has 15 amino acids. After removal of 2 bases from V and 7 bases from J, the junction contained 3 bases not matched to a gene. Germline V gene sequence: CDR1 SGHNT, CDR2 YYREEE (reference sequence). All participants had a single incident cervical HPV16 infection, and prevalent HPV16 infections were excluded. HPV was found by MY09/MY11 PCR and dot-blot genotyping. Material: blood buffy coat. The sequence derives from a woman between 18 and 75 years old with a cervical HPV16 infection that either progressed to CIN3+ or cleared (not recorded which). The J gene is TRBJ2-1, the V gene TRBV5-4, with 13 positions matching TRBD2. The DNA read from the CDR3 is TGTGCCAGCAGCTTACTAGCGGGGGGGGATAATGAG. This gives the protein CASSLLAGGDNE. The CDR3 reads in full as CASSLLAGGDNEQFF.